This TCR beta chain came from a study of blood T cell repertoires in COVID-19. The overall study: Acute and convalescent COVID-19 specimens originated in the United States, Italy and Spain. T cells, B-cell-depleted T cells, or PBMCs supplied cDNA or gDNA.

V lost 8 bases, J lost 2 bases, and 3 bases stayed unmatched. This CDR3 has 14 residues. Germline V lookup: CDR1 MNHEY, CDR2 SMNVEV (reference sequence). Original methodology: The authors estimated nucleated cell counts from reference gene primer amplification. Method: immunoSEQ multiplex PCR; TCRdb's copy keeps in-frame clones and lacks some. That table furnishes V, J and clone size, whereas the DNA furnished D and trimming. The repertoire holds about 58,000 clones, with less than 90% as singletons. What was sequenced was peripheral blood. The origin of this receptor is a woman between 70 and 85 years old with active COVID-19. V gene TRBV27 combines with J gene TRBJ2-3; 11 bases map to TRBD2. CDR3 in amino acids: CASAGLAATDTQYF. The CDR3 DNA is TGTGCCAGCGCGGGACTAGCGGCCACAGATACGCAGTATTTT.